The entry below describes one T cell receptor beta chain. These data originate in a study of technical replicates of blood from a few donors. Here immunoSEQ multiplex PCR was the method, and the copy in TCRdb shows in-frame clones only, minus some. The sample lists some 74,000 clones, approximately 92% occurring once. Germline-derived CDR1 and CDR2 are LNHDA and SQIVND (reference sequence). This CDR3 contains 14 residues. Trimming at V came to 1 base and at J to 6 bases, leaving 4 bases not matched to a gene. The sequencing input was T cells isolated from PBMCs. V usage is TRBV19 and J usage is TRBJ1-1, with 8 bases identical to TRBD1. This clonotype originated in a human donor in good health. CDR3 nucleotide sequence: TGTGCCAGTAGTATAGGACAGGGGAGGTCTGAAGCTTTCTTT. Translation gives CASSIGQGRSEAFF.